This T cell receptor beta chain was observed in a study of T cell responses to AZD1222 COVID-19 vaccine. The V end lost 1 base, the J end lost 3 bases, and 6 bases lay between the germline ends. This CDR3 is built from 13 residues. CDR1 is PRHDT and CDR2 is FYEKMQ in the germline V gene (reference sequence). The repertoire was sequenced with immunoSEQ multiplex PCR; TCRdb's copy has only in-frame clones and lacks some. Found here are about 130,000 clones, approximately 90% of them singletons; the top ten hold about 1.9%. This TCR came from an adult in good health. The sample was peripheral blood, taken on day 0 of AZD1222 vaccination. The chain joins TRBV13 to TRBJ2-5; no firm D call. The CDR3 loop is CASSLAQKETQYF. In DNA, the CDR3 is TGTGCCAGCAGCTTAGCCCAGAAAGAGACCCAGTACTTC. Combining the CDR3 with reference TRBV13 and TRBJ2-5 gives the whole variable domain AAGVIQSPRHLIKEKRETATLKCYPIPRHDTVYWYQQGPGQDPQFLISFYEKMQSDKGSIPDRFSAQQFSDYHSELNMSSLELGDSALYFCASSLAQKETQYFGPGTRLLVL.